The 29 T cell receptor beta chains below were found in one sample sequenced in a study of blood T cell repertoires in COVID-19. Some clones are missing from TCRdb's copy, which holds only in-frame ones; the method was immunoSEQ multiplex PCR. The sample shows 310,000 or so clones, around 87% of them seen only once. The sequencing sample was made of peripheral blood. Source of these receptors: a woman aged 25 to 45 who had recovered from COVID-19.

The genes are TRBV5-6 and TRBJ2-3; 7 bases are a match to TRBD1. This CDR3 comprises 15 residues. CDR1 and CDR2 from the germline V gene are SGHDT and YYEEEE. The ends lost 2 bases at V and 1 base at J; junction bases unmatched: 4. CDR3 sequence reads: CASSFPDRGTDTQYF. The CDR3 DNA sequence: TGTGCCAGCAGCTTTCCAGACAGGGGCACAGATACGCAGTATTTT.

The chain links TRBV6-4 to TRBJ2-3, with 8 bases matching TRBD2. Germline CDR1 reads MRHNA; CDR2 reads SNTAGT. V was pared by 4 bases and J by 4 bases, with 4 bases of the junction left unmatched. The CDR3 extends over 14 amino acids. The CDR3 reads CASSAGGSADTQYF. For the CDR3, the DNA is TGTGCCAGCAGTGCGGGGGGGAGTGCAGATACGCAGTATTTT.

V usage is TRBV30 and J usage is TRBJ1-1; 7 bases line up with TRBD1. The junction had 2 bases not matched to a gene; V was cut back by 3 bases and J by 1 base. The CDR3 contains 13 residues. Germline V gene data show CDR1 as GTSNPN and CDR2 as SVGIG (reference sequence). This CDR3 is CAWSRQGNTEAFF. The CDR3 DNA sequence: TGTGCCTGGAGCCGACAGGGGAACACTGAAGCTTTCTTT.

The gene calls are TRBV4-2 and TRBJ2-2, with D hard to call. V lost 1 base and J 3 bases, leaving 12 bases between the germline ends. The CDR3 has 16 residues. Germline V lookup: CDR1 LGHNA, CDR2 YNFKEQ. The CDR3 DNA is TGTGCCAGCAGCCAAGTTGGCTTTACAGACACCGGGGAGCTGTTTTTT. Encoded protein: CASSQVGFTDTGELFF.

The chain combines TRBV5-4 with TRBJ2-7; 8 bases agree with TRBD1. With V trimmed by 3 bases and J by 3 bases, 2 bases remained unmatched. The CDR3 is 13 residues long. The germline V gene encodes CDR1 SGHNT and CDR2 YYREEE (reference sequence). The CDR3 region has the DNA TGTGCCAGCAGCTCGGGACAGGACTACGAGCAGTACTTC. This translates into CASSSGQDYEQYF. The full variable domain, its missing parts supplied by reference TRBV5-4 and TRBJ2-7, is ETGVTQSPTHLIKTRGQQVTLRCSSQSGHNTVSWYQQALGQGPQFIFQYYREEENGRGNFPPRFSGLQFPNYSSELNVNALELDDSALYLCASSSGQDYEQYFGPGTRLTVT.

The chain couples TRBV28 to TRBJ1-2, with 12 bases matching TRBD1. This CDR3 is built from 16 residues. The trim removed 5 bases at V and 5 bases at J, leaving 9 bases unmatched. From germline, CDR1 is MDHEN and CDR2 SYDVKM. For the CDR3, the DNA is TGTGCCAGCAGTCCCCCGCCGGGACAGGGGGCATATGGCTACACCTTC. Encoded protein: CASSPPPGQGAYGYTF.

This chain joins TRBV5-1 and TRBJ1-2, with D unclear. Germline CDR1 is SGHRS and CDR2 is YFSETQ. V dropped 2 bases and J dropped 6 bases, with 17 bases sitting between them. The CDR3 contains 15 residues. The CDR3 DNA sequence: TGCGCCAGCAGCTTTACACCGCGGGGATCGGATGGCTACACCTTC. This codes for CASSFTPRGSDGYTF.

A few counts support this clone. The chain has TRBV19 and TRBJ1-1; D is uncertain. This CDR3 contains 14 residues. Trimming left V 3 bases short and J 4 bases short, with 12 bases between. Germline V gene lookup returns CDR1 LNHDA and CDR2 SQIVND (reference sequence). The CDR3 protein is CASSMQASSTEAFF. Here the CDR3 DNA reads TGTGCCAGTAGTATGCAGGCCAGTAGCACTGAAGCTTTCTTT.

This clone was picked up a small number of times. The gene calls are TRBV19 and TRBJ2-7, with 7 bases matching TRBD1. Trimming took 7 bases from V and 2 from J; bases not matched to a gene: 8. The CDR3 length is 14 residues. Germline loops: CDR1 LNHDA, CDR2 SQIVND (reference sequence). Here the CDR3 DNA reads TGTGCCAGTAAAGGCGACAGGGTGCCCTACGAGCAGTACTTC. Amino acid sequence: CASKGDRVPYEQYF.

The chain has TRBV6-5 and TRBJ1-2; D is perhaps TRBD1 (6 bases). This CDR3 is built from 14 residues. The V end lost 6 bases, the J end lost 4 bases, and 15 bases lay between the germline ends. Per germline, CDR1 MNHEY and CDR2 SVGAGI. CDR3 residues: CASSPFGQSYGYTF. The CDR3 DNA reads as TGTGCCAGCAGCCCCTTCGGACAGAGCTATGGCTACACCTTC.

J is TRBJ1-4 and V is TRBV6-5; D remains unclear. Between the trimmed V and J ends, which lost 2 bases and 7 bases, there was a span of 11 bases. Germline lookup yields CDR1 MNHEY and CDR2 SVGAGI. The CDR3 runs 14 residues. The CDR3 reads CASSYPEEPEKLFF. In DNA form, the CDR3 reads TGTGCCAGCAGTTACCCCGAGGAACCTGAAAAACTGTTTTTT.

The CDR3 coding sequence is TGTGCCAGCAGCCGGGACTCGAGCTCCTACGAGCAGTACTTC. It is translated as CASSRDSSSYEQYF. This chain joins TRBV7-2 and TRBJ2-7, with D maybe TRBD2 (6 bases). CDR1 is SGHTA, CDR2 FQGNSA, per germline. The germline V and J ends were trimmed by 5 bases and 0 bases, with 11 bases remaining between them. CDR3 length: 14 residues.

The chain combines TRBV10-3 with TRBJ2-1; D gene uncertain. CDR3 size: 13 residues. The germline gives CDR1 ENHRY, CDR2 SYGVKD. V lost 0 bases and J lost 5, with 5 bases in between. In DNA form, the CDR3 reads TGTGCCATCAGTGAGTCTGAGAACAATGAGCAGTTCTTC. Translation: CAISESENNEQFF.

The chain employs TRBV10-1 and TRBJ1-3; D gene unclear. V lost 5 bases, J lost 12 bases, and 14 bases lay in between. This CDR3 comprises 12 residues. Germline V lookup: CDR1 WNHNN, CDR2 SYGVQD (reference sequence). CDR3 in amino acids: CASSPSERGIYF. The CDR3, as DNA: TGCGCCAGCAGTCCTTCAGAGAGAGGCATATATTTT.

The chain joins TRBV5-4 to TRBJ2-1, with 12 nucleotides matching TRBD2. The germline V gene encodes CDR1 SGHNT and CDR2 YYREEE (reference sequence). The V segment lost 4 bases and the J segment 13 bases; nucleotides outside the gene matches: 12. The CDR3 totals 15 residues. The CDR3 DNA sequence: TGTGCCAGCAGCCCGGCGACTAGCGGGAGACACGAACAGTTCTTC. It encodes CASSPATSGRHEQFF.

The chain recombines TRBV4-1 with TRBJ2-5; no definite D call. V lost 0 bases to trimming and J lost 4 bases, with 9 bases between them. In germline, CDR1 is MGHRA, CDR2 YSYEKL. This CDR3 has 14 residues. In DNA form, the CDR3 reads TGCGCCAGCAGCCAAGATCGGGTCGGAGAGACCCAGTACTTC. Translated, it gives CASSQDRVGETQYF.

This clone was seen a single time. J is TRBJ2-5 and V is TRBV2; 8 bases match TRBD1. The V and J ends lost 5 bases and 5 bases, in that order; junction bases with no gene match: 10. The CDR3 totals 15 residues. Germline loops: CDR1 SNHLY, CDR2 FYNNEI. The CDR3 DNA follows: TGTGCCAGCAGTACACGGTGGACAGGGTGGGAGACCCAGTACTTC. It specifies CASSTRWTGWETQYF.

This chain connects TRBV9 to TRBJ2-1, with TRBD1 matching 7 bases. CDR1 is SGDLS, CDR2 YYNGEE, per germline. This CDR3 spans 15 amino acids. The J segment lost 2 bases and the V segment lost 0 bases, leaving 2 bases of the junction unmatched. This chain's CDR3 is CASSVGQGAYNEQFF. The CDR3 nucleotides are TGTGCCAGCAGCGTAGGTCAGGGGGCCTACAATGAGCAGTTCTTC.

The CDR3 is CASSEASGVAYEQYF. Written as DNA, the CDR3 is TGCGCCAGCAGTGAGGCTAGCGGTGTTGCCTACGAGCAGTACTTC. The chain uses TRBV10-1 and TRBJ2-7, with 7 nucleotides matching TRBD2. The J segment lost 2 bases and the V segment lost 2 bases, leaving 6 bases of the junction unmatched. CDR1 and CDR2 from the germline V gene are WNHNN and SYGVQD (reference sequence). The CDR3 covers 15 residues.

This sequence joins TRBV9 and TRBJ2-2; 7 nucleotides agree with TRBD2. V dropped 4 bases and J dropped 3; count of bases not matched to a gene: 21. The CDR3 spans 20 residues. CDR1 SGDLS and CDR2 YYNGEE come from the germline V gene. The DNA of the CDR3 is TGTGCCAGCAGCCCGGCTGGCAGAGCGAGGCGGGAGAAGGACACCGGGGAGCTGTTTTTT. It encodes CASSPAGRARREKDTGELFF.

This chain uses TRBV5-1 with TRBJ2-5, with 10 bases aligning to TRBD2. The CDR3 is made up of 16 amino acids. Losses at the gene ends were 0 bases for V and 5 bases for J; bases not matched to a gene: 7. Germline CDR1 reads SGHRS; CDR2 reads YFSETQ. The chain's CDR3 is CASSLDSGRPAETQYF. The CDR3 nucleotides read TGCGCCAGCAGCTTGGATAGCGGGAGGCCAGCCGAGACCCAGTACTTC.

The V gene is TRBV6-2 or TRBV6-3, the J gene TRBJ1-1; D remains unclear. Trimming cost V 2 bases and J 4 bases, with 11 bases left between them. This CDR3 comprises 14 residues. Germline V CDR1 and CDR2: MNHEY, SVGEGT. The CDR3 DNA reads as TGTGCCAGCAGTTACGGGCAGGCCTTCACTGAAGCTTTCTTT. It encodes CASSYGQAFTEAFF.

Regarding this clone: The sample has other DNA sequences that encode this CDR3 too. The rearrangement links TRBV5-1 to TRBJ1-1, with D unclear. CDR1 and CDR2 from the germline V gene are SGHRS and YFSETQ. The CDR3 length is 14 residues. V was trimmed by 0 bases and J by 1 base, leaving 7 bases between them. The CDR3 nucleotides read TGCGCCAGCAGCTTGGGCCCGGGGAACACTGAAGCTTTCTTT. Protein: CASSLGPGNTEAFF.

The genes are TRBV2 and TRBJ2-7; 8 nucleotides line up with TRBD1. The CDR3 contains 17 residues. CDR1 SNHLY and CDR2 FYNNEI come from the germline V gene. The J segment lost 0 bases and the V segment lost 4 bases, leaving 11 bases of the junction unmatched. CDR3 in amino acids: CASSVLQGDKFSYEQYF. In nucleotides, the CDR3 is TGTGCCAGCAGTGTATTACAGGGGGACAAATTCTCCTACGAGCAGTACTTC. The variable domain in full, with the rest retrieved from reference TRBV2 and TRBJ2-7, is EPEVTQTPSHQVTQMGQEVILRCVPISNHLYFYWYRQILGQKVEFLVSFYNNEISEKSEIFDDQFSVERPDGSNFTLKIRSTKLEDSAMYFCASSVLQGDKFSYEQYFGPGTRLTVT.

The V gene is TRBV30, the J gene TRBJ2-7, with TRBD1 matching over 11 bases. CDR1 is GTSNPN, CDR2 SVGIG, per germline (reference sequence). This CDR3 contains 15 residues. V was pared by 4 bases and J by 7 bases, with 12 bases of the junction left unmatched. CDR3 region: CAWIPPGQGGREQYF. The CDR3 DNA is TGTGCCTGGATCCCTCCGGGACAGGGGGGTCGGGAGCAGTACTTC.

The chain carries TRBV7-2 and TRBJ1-2, with D unclear. The CDR3 has 12 residues. With 0 bases removed from V and 8 bases from J, the gap between germline ends came to 7 bases. Germline CDR1 SGHTA, CDR2 FQGNSA. DNA of the CDR3: TGTGCCAGCAGCTTAGCGCTAAGCGGCTACACCTTC. Translating gives CASSLALSGYTF. The entire variable domain, with the rest obtained from reference TRBV7-2 and TRBJ1-2, is as follows: GAGVSQSPSNKVTEKGKDVELRCDPISGHTALYWYRQSLGQGLEFLIYFQGNSAPDKSGLPSDRFSAERTGGSVSTLTIQRTQQEDSAVYLCASSLALSGYTFGSGTRLTVV.

The gene calls are TRBV6-2 or TRBV6-3 and TRBJ2-4; TRBD2 matches 7 bases. Losses at the gene ends were 4 bases for V and 1 base for J; bases not matched to a gene: 1. Per germline, CDR1 MNHEY and CDR2 SVGEGT. The CDR3 runs 14 residues. In nucleotides, the CDR3 is TGTGCCAGCAGTTTGCGGGAGGCCAAAAACATTCAGTACTTC. The encoded protein is CASSLREAKNIQYF.

Only one count was recorded for this clone. The chain recombines TRBV5-1 with TRBJ2-1; 7 positions agree with TRBD1. The CDR3 sequence is 13 residues long. V gave up 5 bases and J gave up 9 bases; unmatched junction bases: 8. Germline CDR1 SGHRS, CDR2 YFSETQ. For the CDR3, the DNA is TGCGCCAGCAGTGAGGCGAGGGGGCTTGAGCAGTTCTTC. Protein: CASSEARGLEQFF.

The V gene is TRBV27, the J gene TRBJ2-7, with 8 bases aligning to TRBD1. The V gene's germline CDR1 is MNHEY and CDR2 SMNVEV (reference sequence). This CDR3 has 15 amino acids. V gave up 0 bases and J gave up 3 bases; unmatched junction bases: 4. CDR3 in DNA: TGTGCCAGCAGTTTATCCGCGGGACAGGACTACGAGCAGTACTTC. Translating it yields CASSLSAGQDYEQYF.